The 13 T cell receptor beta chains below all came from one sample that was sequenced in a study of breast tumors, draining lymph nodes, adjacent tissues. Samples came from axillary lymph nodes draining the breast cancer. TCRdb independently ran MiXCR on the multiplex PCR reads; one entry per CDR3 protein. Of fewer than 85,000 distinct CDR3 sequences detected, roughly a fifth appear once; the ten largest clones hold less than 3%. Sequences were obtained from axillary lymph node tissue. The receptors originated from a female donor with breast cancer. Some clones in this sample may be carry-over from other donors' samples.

The CDR3 loop is CASSQHGQGSTDTQYF. CDR3 nucleotides: TGTGCCAGCAGCCAACACGGACAGGGGAGCACAGATACGCAGTATTTT. The chain carries TRBV3-1 and TRBJ2-3, with 9 bases that match TRBD1. The CDR3 length is 16 residues. Trimming removed 2 bases from V and 0 bases from J; junction bases left unmatched: 3. Germline values: CDR1 LGHDT, CDR2 YNNKEL (reference sequence).

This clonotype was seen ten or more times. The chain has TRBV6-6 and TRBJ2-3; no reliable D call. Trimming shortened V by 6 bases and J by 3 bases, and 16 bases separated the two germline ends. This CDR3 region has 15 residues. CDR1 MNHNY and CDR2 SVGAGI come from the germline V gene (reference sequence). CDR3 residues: CASRKGRVRTDTQYF. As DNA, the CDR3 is TGTGCCAGCAGAAAGGGTCGTGTGAGGACAGATACGCAGTATTTT.

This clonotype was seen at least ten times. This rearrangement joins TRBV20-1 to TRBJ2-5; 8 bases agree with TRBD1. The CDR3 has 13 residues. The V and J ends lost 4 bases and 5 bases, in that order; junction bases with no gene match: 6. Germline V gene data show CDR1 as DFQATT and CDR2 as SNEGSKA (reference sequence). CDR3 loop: CSANPRGRETQYF. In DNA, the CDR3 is TGCAGTGCTAACCCCAGGGGGCGTGAGACCCAGTACTTC.

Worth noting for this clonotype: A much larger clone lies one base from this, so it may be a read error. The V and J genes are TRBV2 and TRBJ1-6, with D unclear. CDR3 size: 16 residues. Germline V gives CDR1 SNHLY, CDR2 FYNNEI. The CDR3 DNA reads TGTGCCAGCAGTGAAGCTCGAGGACGGTATAGTTCACCCCTCCACTTT. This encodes CASSEARGRYSSPLHF.

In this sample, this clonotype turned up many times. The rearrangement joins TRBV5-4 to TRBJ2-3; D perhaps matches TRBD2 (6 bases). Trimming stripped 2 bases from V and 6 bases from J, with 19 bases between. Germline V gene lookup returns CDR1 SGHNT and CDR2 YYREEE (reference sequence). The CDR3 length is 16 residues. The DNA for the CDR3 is TGTGCCAGCAGCTTTCCTCGGGGAGGCGTCTCGGATACGCAGTATTTT. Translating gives CASSFPRGGVSDTQYF.

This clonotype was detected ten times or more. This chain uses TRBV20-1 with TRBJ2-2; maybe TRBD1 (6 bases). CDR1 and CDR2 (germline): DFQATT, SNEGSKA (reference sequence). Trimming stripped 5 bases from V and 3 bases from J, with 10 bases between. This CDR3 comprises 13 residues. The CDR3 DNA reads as TGCAGTGCTCAGGGACAAGACACCGGGGAGCTGTTTTTT. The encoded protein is CSAQGQDTGELFF.

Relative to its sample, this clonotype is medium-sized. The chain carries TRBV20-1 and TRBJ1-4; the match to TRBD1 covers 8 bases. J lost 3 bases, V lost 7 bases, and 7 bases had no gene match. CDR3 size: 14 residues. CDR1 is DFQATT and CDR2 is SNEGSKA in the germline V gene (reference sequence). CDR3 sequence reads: CSGTPGQANEKLFF. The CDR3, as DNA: TGCAGTGGGACCCCGGGACAGGCTAATGAAAAACTGTTTTTT.

DNA of the CDR3: TGTGCCAGCAGAACCGGGACTAGCGGGAGAGATGAGCAGTTCTTC. Translation gives CASRTGTSGRDEQFF. The V call is TRBV12-3 or TRBV12-4, the J call TRBJ2-1; 14 bases map to TRBD2. V trimming: 6 bases; J trimming: 8 bases; junction bases outside the gene matches: 6. This CDR3 contains 15 residues.

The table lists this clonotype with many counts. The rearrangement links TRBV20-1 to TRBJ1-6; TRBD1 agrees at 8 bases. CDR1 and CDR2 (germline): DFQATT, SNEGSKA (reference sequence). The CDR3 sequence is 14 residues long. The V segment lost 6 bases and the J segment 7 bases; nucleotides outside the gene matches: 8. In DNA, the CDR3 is TGCAGTGCCCGTCAGGGGGCGCAGAATTCACCCCTCCACTTT. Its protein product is CSARQGAQNSPLHF.

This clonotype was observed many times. The CDR3 here is CASSMGTGAYNEQFF. CDR3 in DNA: TGTGCCAGTAGTATGGGGACAGGAGCTTACAATGAGCAGTTCTTC. The chain couples TRBV19 to TRBJ2-1; 8 nucleotides agree with TRBD1. V shed 3 bases, J shed 4 bases, and the junction held 5 bases outside the gene matches. Germline V gives CDR1 LNHDA, CDR2 SQIVND (reference sequence). This CDR3 contains 15 residues.

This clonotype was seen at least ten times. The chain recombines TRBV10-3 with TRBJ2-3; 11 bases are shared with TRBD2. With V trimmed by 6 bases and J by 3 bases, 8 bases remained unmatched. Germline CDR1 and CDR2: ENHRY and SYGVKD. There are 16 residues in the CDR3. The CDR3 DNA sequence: TGTGCCATCAGAGGATTAGGGACTAGCGGAACAGATACGCAGTATTTT. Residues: CAIRGLGTSGTDTQYF.

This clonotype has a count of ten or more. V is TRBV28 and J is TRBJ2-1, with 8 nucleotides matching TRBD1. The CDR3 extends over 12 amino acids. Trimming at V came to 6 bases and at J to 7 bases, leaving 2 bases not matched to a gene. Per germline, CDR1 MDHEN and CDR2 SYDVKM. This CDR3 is CASSYRGNEQFF. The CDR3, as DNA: TGTGCCAGCAGCTACAGGGGGAATGAGCAGTTCTTC.

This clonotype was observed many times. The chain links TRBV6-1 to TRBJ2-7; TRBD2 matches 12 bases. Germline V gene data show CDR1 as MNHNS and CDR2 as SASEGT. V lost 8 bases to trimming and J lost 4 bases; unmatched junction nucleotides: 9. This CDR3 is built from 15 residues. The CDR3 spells CASGLLAGGGYEQYF. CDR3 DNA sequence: TGTGCCAGCGGCTTACTAGCGGGAGGAGGTTACGAGCAGTACTTC.